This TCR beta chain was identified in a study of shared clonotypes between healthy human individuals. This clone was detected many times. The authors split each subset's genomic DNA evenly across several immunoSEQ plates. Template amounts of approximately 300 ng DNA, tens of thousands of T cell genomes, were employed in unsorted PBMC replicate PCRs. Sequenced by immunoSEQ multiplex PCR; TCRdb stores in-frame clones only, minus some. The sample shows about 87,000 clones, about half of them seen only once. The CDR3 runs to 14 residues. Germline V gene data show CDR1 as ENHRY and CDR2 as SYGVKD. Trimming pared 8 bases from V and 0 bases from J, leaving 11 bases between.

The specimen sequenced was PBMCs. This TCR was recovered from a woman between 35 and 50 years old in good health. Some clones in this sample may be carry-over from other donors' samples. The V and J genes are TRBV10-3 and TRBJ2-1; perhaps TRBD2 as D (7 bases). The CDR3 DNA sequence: TGTGCCATCGGGGGGGCTAGCTCCTACAATGAGCAGTTCTTC. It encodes CAIGGASSYNEQFF.